Listed below are T cell receptor beta chains from one sample, sequenced in a study of cytomegalovirus exposure and HLA in healthy donors. TCRdb's copy holds only in-frame clones and misses some; the assay was immunoSEQ multiplex PCR. The sample yields roughly 140,000 clones, approximately 83% seen once. The sample comprised PBMCs. These receptors were obtained from a man aged 40-49 years in good health and CMV-seropositive. Each CDR3 is given with its conserved first and last residue. The D gene is left open where the match is weak. Some rows mark clone size as missing; the rest say once, few, many or name a class of expanded clone.

clone_size | d_call | j_call | v_call | cdr3_nt | cdr3_aa
few | TRBD2 | TRBJ2-7 | TRBV29-1 | TGCAGCGTTAGAGGGACTAGCGGGAGTAAGACCTACGAGCAGTACTTC | CSVRGTSGSKTYEQYF
few | NA | TRBJ2-7 | TRBV4-3 | TGCGCCAGCAGCCAACATTTAGCGCCAGGGGATCACTACGAGCAGTACTTT | CASSQHLAPGDHYEQYF
NA | NA | TRBJ1-1 | TRBV7-9 | TGTGCCAGCAGCTTACTCGGAGGGGCTGAAGCTTTCTTT | CASSLLGGAEAFF
NA | TRBD2 | TRBJ2-1 | TRBV5-4 | TGTGCCAGCAGCTTAGGTAGCGGGAGTGTTTCATTCAATGAGCAGTTCTTC | CASSLGSGSVSFNEQFF
NA | NA | TRBJ1-3 | TRBV9 | TGTGCCAGCACCCCGGGGGGTGGCAACTCTGGAAACACCATATATTTT | CASTPGGGNSGNTIYF
NA | NA | TRBJ2-1 | TRBV21-1 | TGTGCCAGCAGCAAAGTTTCAGGGCACGGGCCGTCGTCCTACAATGAGCAGTTCTTC | CASSKVSGHGPSSYNEQFF
few | TRBD2 | TRBJ2-7 | TRBV2 | TGTGCCAGCAGTGTTATCCAGACTAAACCTGGACTAGCGACCTCCTACGAGCAGTACTTC | CASSVIQTKPGLATSYEQYF
NA | NA | TRBJ1-3 | TRBV30 | TGTGCCTTTACAGAGACCTCTGGAAACACCATATATTTT | CAFTETSGNTIYF
NA | NA | TRBJ2-5 | TRBV5-1 | TGCGCCAGCAGCTTCCAGGGAGAGACCCAGTACTTC | CASSFQGETQYF
few | TRBD1 | TRBJ1-5 | TRBV2 | TGTGCCAGCAGTGAGGTGGGACAGCCGAGTTATCATCAGCCCCAGCATTTT | CASSEVGQPSYHQPQHF
few | TRBD1 | TRBJ1-2 | TRBV7-2 | TGTGCCAGCAGCTCGATGACAGGGGGCGAGGATGGCTACACCTTC | CASSSMTGGEDGYTF
NA | TRBD1 | TRBJ2-7 | TRBV4-1 | TGCGCCAGCAGCCAGCCCGGGACAGGGATAGCCTACGAGCAGTACTTC | CASSQPGTGIAYEQYF
NA | NA | TRBJ2-5 | TRBV19 | TGTGCCAGTAGTGGGTCGGGACTTTTCGCGACCCAGTACTTC | CASSGSGLFATQYF
NA | NA | TRBJ2-1 | TRBV27 | TGTGCCAGCAGTTTAGAGGTACTTTACTACAATGAGCAGTTCTTC | CASSLEVLYYNEQFF
NA | NA | TRBJ2-7 | TRBV7-9 | TGTTCCAGCAGCTTCCACTCCTACGAGCAGTACTTC | CSSSFHSYEQYF
once | TRBD1 | TRBJ1-6 | TRBV30 | TGTGCCTGGAGCCCGGGACAGAGTTTTGGTTCACCCCTCCACTTT | CAWSPGQSFGSPLHF
NA | NA | TRBJ1-2 | TRBV2 | TGTGCCAGCAGTGAATTAGGGGGTCCTAACTATGGCTACACCTTC | CASSELGGPNYGYTF
NA | TRBD2 | TRBJ2-1 | TRBV30 | TGTGCCTGGAGACCCTTAGGGACTAGCGGGGTTTACAATGAGCAGTTCTTC | CAWRPLGTSGVYNEQFF
NA | NA | TRBJ1-1 | TRBV30 | TGTGCCTGGAGTCACAGTTTAACTGAAGCTTTCTTT | CAWSHSLTEAFF
NA | NA | TRBJ2-1 | TRBV27 | TGTGCCAGCAGTTTACAGGGGTCCCTCGCCAATGAGCAGTTCTTC | CASSLQGSLANEQFF
NA | TRBD1 | TRBJ2-4 | TRBV7-2 | TGTGCCAGCAGCAATTTACAGGGGGACATTCAGTACTTC | CASSNLQGDIQYF
NA | TRBD1 | TRBJ1-2 | TRBV7-9 | TGTGCCAGCACCTCAGCGGGACAGCAGTACTATGGCTACACCTTC | CASTSAGQQYYGYTF
NA | NA | TRBJ1-2 | TRBV5-4 | TGTGCCAGCAGCCGCCCTTGGGGGGGCGGCTACACCTTC | CASSRPWGGGYTF
NA | TRBD1 | TRBJ2-7 | TRBV5-6 | TGTGCCAGCAGCAGACGGACAGGGGGCAACGAGCAGTACTTC | CASSRRTGGNEQYF
few | NA | TRBJ2-5 | TRBV5-1 | TGCGCCAGCAGCCTCCCCGGAATAGCTGGCGAGACCCAGTACTTC | CASSLPGIAGETQYF
NA | NA | TRBJ1-1 | TRBV18 | TGTGCCAGCTCACCAGGGGGCCGGATGAACACTGAAGCTTTCTTT | CASSPGGRMNTEAFF